This T cell receptor beta chain was recorded in a study of T-cell memory formation after mild COVID-19. Study as a whole: TCR clusters were mostly confined to one donor each.

The germline V gene has CDR1 SGHTA and CDR2 FQGNSA. CDR3 length: 16 residues. The V gene lost 1 base and the J gene lost 7 bases, with 17 bases spanning the gap. 5'RACE with constant-segment primers yielded barcoded, UMI-tagged TCR alpha and TCR beta cDNA libraries. A single record per CDR3 protein comes from TCRdb applying MiXCR to the 5' RACE reads. The sample includes approximately 290,000 distinct CDR3 sequences, just under 20% seen only once; the top ten take around 21%. Study results and limitations: The pre-infection memory compartment contained some responding clones, suggesting cross-reactive memory joined. SARS-CoV-2 specificity of second-wave clones peaking day 37 was unconfirmed.

This clonotype occurred a few times. The target antigen is unknown. The chain couples TRBV7-2 to TRBJ1-5; D is perhaps TRBD1 (5 bases). The source material was PBMCs or a T cell subset sorted from them (not recorded which). The receptor was derived from a man aged 18 to 30 who had mild COVID-19 (a few samples of this study predate the infection). Cell type and time point are not known. The CDR3 DNA reads TGTGCCAGCAGCTTAGGGGGGGGGAGAGTCAGGCAGCCCCAGCATTTT. Its translation is CASSLGGGRVRQPQHF.